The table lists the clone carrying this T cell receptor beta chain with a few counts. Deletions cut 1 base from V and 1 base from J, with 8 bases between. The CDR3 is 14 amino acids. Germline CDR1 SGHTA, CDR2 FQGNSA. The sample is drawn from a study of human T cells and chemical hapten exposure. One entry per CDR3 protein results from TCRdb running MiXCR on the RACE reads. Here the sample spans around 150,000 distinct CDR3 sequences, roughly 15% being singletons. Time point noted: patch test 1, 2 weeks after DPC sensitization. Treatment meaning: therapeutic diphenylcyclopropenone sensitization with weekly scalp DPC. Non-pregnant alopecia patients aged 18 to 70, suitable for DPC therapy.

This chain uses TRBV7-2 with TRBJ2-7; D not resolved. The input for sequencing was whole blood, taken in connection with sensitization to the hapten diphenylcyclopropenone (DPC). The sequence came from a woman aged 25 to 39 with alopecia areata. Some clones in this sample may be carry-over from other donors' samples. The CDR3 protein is CASSLGLVSYEQYF. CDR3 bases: TGTGCCAGCAGCTTAGGATTGGTATCCTACGAGCAGTACTTC.